A single sample gave rise to the 12 T cell receptor beta chains below, sequenced in a study of immune evolution from preneoplasia to lung adenocarcinoma (dated by TCRdb to about 2021). Libraries came from the immunoSEQ multiplex PCR assay. The clones in this table, taken by TCRdb from immuneACCESS, are in-frame only. Not every clone is retained; where verified, under half of the shortfall comes from an unresolved V gene, and the cause of the rest is unknown. The sample table records 6,500 to 9,000 clones; around 85% of these occur just once. 2% to 2.5% of the sample is in the top ten clones. Sequences were obtained from FFPE minimally invasive lung adenocarcinoma tissue. The cell subset or site label of this sample denotes: micro-invasive lung adenocarcinoma (MIA). The receptor set was obtained from an older person with lung adenocarcinoma.

The chain carries TRBV21-1 and TRBJ2-7; no DNA check was done on the table's D call, TRBD2. TRBV21-1 is designated a pseudogene. This CDR3 region has 15 residues. The CDR3: CASSTHGVPTYEQYF. The CDR3 bases are TGTGCCAGCAGCACCCACGGAGTTCCGACCTACGAGCAGTACTTC.

CDR3 coding DNA: TGTGCCACCAAATCGACTAGCACAGATACGCAGTATTTT. As protein: CATKSTSTDTQYF. The chain couples TRBV27 to TRBJ2-3; D unclear. With 10 bases removed from V and 0 bases from J, the gap between germline ends came to 11 bases. CDR1 and CDR2 from the germline V gene are MNHEY and SMNVEV (reference sequence). The CDR3 length is 13 residues.

The chain combines TRBV28 with TRBJ1-2, with 10 bases fitting TRBD1. In germline, CDR1 is MDHEN, CDR2 SYDVKM. Trimming at V came to 8 bases and at J to 4 bases, leaving 4 bases not matched to a gene. This CDR3 is built from 13 residues. The chain's CDR3 is CASYGQGVYGYTF. The DNA of the CDR3 is TGTGCCAGCTACGGACAGGGGGTCTATGGCTACACCTTC.

The V call is TRBV10-2, the J call TRBJ2-3; 8 nucleotides align to TRBD1. The CDR3 has 15 residues. The ends lost 7 bases at V and 0 bases at J; junction bases unmatched: 6. Germline CDR1 WSHSY, CDR2 SAAADI. The CDR3 protein is CASKLGQASTDTQYF. In DNA, the CDR3 is TGCGCCAGCAAACTGGGACAGGCTAGCACAGATACGCAGTATTTT.

This chain links TRBV5-1 with TRBJ2-3, with 13 nucleotides matching TRBD2. The trim removed 5 bases at V and 0 bases at J, leaving 18 bases unmatched. The germline gives CDR1 SGHRS, CDR2 YFSETQ. The CDR3 loop spans 21 amino acids. CDR3 sequence reads: CASRRAGLRTSGGTSTDTQYF. The CDR3, as DNA: TGCGCCAGCAGGCGGGCAGGCCTAAGGACTAGCGGGGGTACTAGCACAGATACGCAGTATTTT.

The CDR3 loop is CASSSLGTANYEQYF. CDR3 in DNA: TGTGCCAGCAGTTCCCTCGGGACAGCCAACTACGAGCAGTACTTC. The chain combines TRBV28 with TRBJ2-7; 7 bases fit TRBD1. The length of the CDR3 is 15 residues. J was trimmed by 3 bases and V by 4 bases; bases with no gene match: 9. From germline, CDR1 is MDHEN and CDR2 SYDVKM.

This clone has just a few counts. This chain links TRBV7-2 with TRBJ1-5, with D possibly matching TRBD1 (5 bases). CDR3 length: 15 residues. The germline gives CDR1 SGHTA, CDR2 FQGNSA. The ends were cut back, 4 bases at V and 7 bases at J, with 17 bases in the middle. The CDR3 here is CASSSFPGGGQPQHF. CDR3 DNA: TGTGCCAGCAGCTCTTTTCCGGGGGGAGGACAGCCCCAGCATTTT.

The gene calls are TRBV2 and TRBJ1-2; D remains unclear. The CDR3 covers 13 residues. Germline-derived CDR1 and CDR2 are SNHLY and FYNNEI. The V gene lost 8 bases and the J gene lost 4 bases, with 14 bases spanning the gap. The CDR3 DNA sequence: TGTGCCAGCGAGAGTTCGGGTATCTATGGCTACACCTTC. Residues: CASESSGIYGYTF. Full variable domain (outside the CDR3, taken from reference TRBV2 and TRBJ1-2): EPEVTQTPSHQVTQMGQEVILRCVPISNHLYFYWYRQILGQKVEFLVSFYNNEISEKSEIFDDQFSVERPDGSNFTLKIRSTKLEDSAMYFCASESSGIYGYTFGSGTRLTVV.

The rearrangement uses TRBV19 and TRBJ2-2; 7 bases align to TRBD2. Germline V gives CDR1 LNHDA, CDR2 SQIVND (reference sequence). V lost 6 bases and J lost 7; bases outside the gene matches: 11. This CDR3 spans 15 amino acids. The chain's CDR3 is CASSTDGRLNGELFF. CDR3 in DNA: TGTGCCAGTAGCACCGACGGGAGGTTAAACGGGGAGCTGTTTTTT. Using reference TRBV19 and TRBJ2-2 for the parts outside the CDR3, the full variable domain is DGGITQSPKYLFRKEGQNVTLSCEQNLNHDAMYWYRQDPGQGLRLIYYSQIVNDFQKGDIAEGYSVSREKKESFPLTVTSAQKNPTAFYLCASSTDGRLNGELFFGEGSRLTVL.

This rearrangement joins TRBV28 to TRBJ2-7; D is undetermined. The CDR3 runs to 11 residues. The germline V gene has CDR1 MDHEN and CDR2 SYDVKM. V was shortened by 6 bases and J by 7 bases, with 10 bases between the two germline ends. CDR3 bases: TGTGCCAGCAGCCGTATGTGGGAGCAGTACTTC. Translated, it gives CASSRMWEQYF.

The gene calls are TRBV7-3 and TRBJ2-2; 7 bases match TRBD1. The CDR3 contains 14 residues. The J segment lost 5 bases and the V segment lost 5 bases, leaving 5 bases of the junction unmatched. Germline values: CDR1 SGHTA, CDR2 FQGTGA. The CDR3 region has the DNA TGTGCCAGCAGCGTGACAGGGAGTACCGGGGAGCTGTTTTTT. It encodes CASSVTGSTGELFF.

The chain combines TRBV7-2 with TRBJ1-1; 9 nucleotides agree with TRBD1. Germline lookup yields CDR1 SGHTA and CDR2 FQGNSA. V gave up 4 bases and J gave up 4 bases; unmatched junction bases: 4. The CDR3 has 14 residues. The CDR3 reads CASSSRDRVTEAFF. The CDR3 DNA is TGTGCCAGCAGCTCCCGGGACAGGGTCACTGAAGCTTTCTTT.